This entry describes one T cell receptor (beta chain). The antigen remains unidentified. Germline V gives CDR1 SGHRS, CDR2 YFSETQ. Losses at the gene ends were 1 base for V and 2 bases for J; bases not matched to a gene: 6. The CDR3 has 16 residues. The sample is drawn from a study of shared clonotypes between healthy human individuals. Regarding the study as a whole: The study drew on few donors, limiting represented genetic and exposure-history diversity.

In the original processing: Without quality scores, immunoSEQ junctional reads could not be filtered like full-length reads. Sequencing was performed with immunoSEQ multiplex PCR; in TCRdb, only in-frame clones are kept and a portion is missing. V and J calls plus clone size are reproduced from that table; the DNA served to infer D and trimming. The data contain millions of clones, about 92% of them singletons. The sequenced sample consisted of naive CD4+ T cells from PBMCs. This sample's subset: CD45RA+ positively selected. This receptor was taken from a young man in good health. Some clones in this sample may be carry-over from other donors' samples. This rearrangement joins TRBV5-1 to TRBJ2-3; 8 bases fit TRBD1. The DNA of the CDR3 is TGCGCCAGCAGCTTGAGTGGGGACAGGCTCACAGATACGCAGTATTTT. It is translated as CASSLSGDRLTDTQYF.